This T cell receptor (beta chain) is drawn from a study of cytomegalovirus exposure and HLA in healthy donors. PCR involved 60 Vbeta and 13 Jbeta primers. Sequencing was performed with immunoSEQ multiplex PCR; in TCRdb, only in-frame clones are kept and a portion is missing. The table has 50,000 to 65,000 clones, about 70% seen once. Study outcomes and limitations: HLA-A and HLA-B allele assignments for most subjects were reportedly predicted accurately using TCR beta sequences.

Remarks on this clone: What it binds is unknown.

J lost 3 bases, V lost 2 bases, and 4 bases had no gene match. CDR3 size: 15 residues. CDR1 and CDR2 (germline): LGHNA, YSLEER. Sequenced input: PBMCs. This sequence originates from a woman between 50 and 59 years old in good health and CMV-seropositive. This chain uses TRBV4-3 with TRBJ2-3; 8 positions agree with TRBD1. The chain's CDR3 is CASSQRRTGTDTQYF. CDR3 DNA: TGCGCCAGCAGCCAACGTAGGACAGGGACAGATACGCAGTATTTT.